A selection of T cell receptor beta chains follows, all from one sample in a study of blood T cell repertoires in COVID-19. The assay was immunoSEQ multiplex PCR, and TCRdb's table has in-frame clones only and misses some. The sample has about 300,000 clones; 70% to 90% are singletons. Sequencing input: peripheral blood. These TCRs come from a woman aged 25 to 39 who had recovered from COVID-19. Each CDR3 is given with its conserved first and last residue. A D gene is named only where the DNA matches it firmly. Expanded clones get a size class; other rows say once, few or many, or leave the size out.

>TRBJ1-2|NA|TRBV28|NA
TGTGCCAGCAGTTCCGTCGGGGGGGTCTATGGCTACACCTTC
CASSSVGGVYGYTF
>TRBJ1-5|NA|TRBV2|TRBD1
TGTGCCAGCAGCGACAGGGTTGGTAATCAGCCCCAGCATTTT
CASSDRVGNQPQHF
>TRBJ2-7|NA|TRBV7-8|TRBD1
TGTGCCAGCAGACCTGGGACAGCTAACTCCTACGAGCAGTACTTC
CASRPGTANSYEQYF
>TRBJ2-6|NA|TRBV28|NA
TGTGCCAGCAGTTCCTCCTCTGGGGCCAACGTCCTGACTTTC
CASSSSSGANVLTF
>TRBJ1-2|few|TRBV6-1|NA
TGTGCCAGCAGTGAAGCCAGCTCCAGCGAGGGCTACACCTTC
CASSEASSSEGYTF
>TRBJ1-1|NA|TRBV30|NA
TGTGCCTGGAGCAGGGGTCTTGAAGCTTTCTTT
CAWSRGLEAFF
>TRBJ1-3|NA|TRBV30|NA
TGTGCCTGGAGTCGCGAGGTAGGAAACACCATATATTTT
CAWSREVGNTIYF
>TRBJ2-5|once|TRBV7-9|NA
TGTGCCAGCAGTAATGGGAGAACCCAGTACTTC
CASSNGRTQYF
>TRBJ2-1|NA|TRBV4-3|TRBD2
TGCGCCAGCAGCCAAGATAGTAGCGGGGGGCTAAATGAGCAGTTCTTC
CASSQDSSGGLNEQFF
>TRBJ2-1|few|TRBV5-1|NA
TGCGCCAGCAGCCTCTCCTACAATGAGCAGTTCTTC
CASSLSYNEQFF
>TRBJ1-1|NA|TRBV7-2|TRBD1
TGTGCCAGCAGCCAACGACAGGGTTCTGAAGCTTTCTTT
CASSQRQGSEAFF
>TRBJ1-1|NA|TRBV20-1|NA
TGCAGTGTGGGAGGGAACACTGAAGCTTTCTTT
CSVGGNTEAFF
>TRBJ2-1|NA|TRBV28|TRBD2
TGTGCCAGCAGCTCCACCTCTTCGCGGGGGGGCCTCAATGAGCAGTTCTTC
CASSSTSSRGGLNEQFF
>TRBJ2-5|NA|TRBV5-1|TRBD2
TGCGCCAGCAGCTTGGCCGGCCGGGGGGGAGAGACCCAGTACTTC
CASSLAGRGGETQYF
>TRBJ2-7|NA|TRBV19|TRBD1
TGTGCCAGTAGTATAGGGACAGGGAAGGTCTACGAGCAGTACTTC
CASSIGTGKVYEQYF
>TRBJ1-3|NA|TRBV30|TRBD1
TGTGCCTGGAGCCCCGGCAGGGGGTCTGGAAACACCATATATTTT
CAWSPGRGSGNTIYF
>TRBJ1-5|NA|TRBV30|TRBD1
TGTGCCTGGAGTGTTTTGGGACAGGGGATGAATCAGCCCCAGCATTTT
CAWSVLGQGMNQPQHF
>TRBJ2-5|NA|TRBV3-1/TRBV3-2|TRBD2
TGTGCCAGCAGCCAGATAGCGGGGGCCCAAGAGACCCAGTACTTC
CASSQIAGAQETQYF
>TRBJ2-3|NA|TRBV6-1|NA
TGTGCCAGCAGTGATCGGAGGTTTACAGATACGCAGTATTTT
CASSDRRFTDTQYF
>TRBJ2-5|NA|TRBV5-1|NA
TGCGCCAGCAGCTCTGGTAGCGGTTCGTCGGAGACCCAGTACTTC
CASSSGSGSSETQYF
>TRBJ1-3|few|TRBV2|NA
TGTGCCAGCAGTGAGGGACGAGGGGGTACTGGAAACACCATATATTTT
CASSEGRGGTGNTIYF
>TRBJ2-3|NA|TRBV7-9|NA
TGTGCCAGCAGCTACAACATCCCGACAGAAGCAGATACGCAGTATTTT
CASSYNIPTEADTQYF
>TRBJ1-2|NA|TRBV7-9|NA
TGTGCCAGCAGCTTAGGCATCAGTCCCGGGGGCTACACCTTC
CASSLGISPGGYTF
>TRBJ1-2|NA|TRBV5-1|NA
TGCGCCAGCAGCTTGTCCCCCCTAGACAGTTCCTATGGCTACACCTTC
CASSLSPLDSSYGYTF
>TRBJ1-4|NA|TRBV28|TRBD1
TGTGCCAGCAGCGGACAGGGTCGTGAAAAACTGTTTTTT
CASSGQGREKLFF
>TRBJ2-5|NA|TRBV18|TRBD2
TGTGCCAGCTCACCACGGGAGAGCGGGGCGTACCAAGAGACCCAGTACTTC
CASSPRESGAYQETQYF
>TRBJ1-3|NA|TRBV20-1|NA
TGCAGTGCTAGTCGGGACTCTGGAAACACCATATATTTT
CSASRDSGNTIYF
>TRBJ1-1|NA|TRBV2|TRBD1
TGTGCCAGCAGTGACTTTGGCAGGGGGGCGAGGCGGGAAGCTTTCTTT
CASSDFGRGARREAFF
>TRBJ2-5|NA|TRBV18|TRBD2
TGTGCCAGCTCACCACCGCCAGGGAGGGCCGGAGAGACCCAGTACTTC
CASSPPPGRAGETQYF
>TRBJ1-3|NA|TRBV4-3|NA
TGCGCCAGCAGCCAAGTTCGTGGAAACACCATATATTTT
CASSQVRGNTIYF
>TRBJ1-4|NA|TRBV3-1/TRBV3-2|NA
TGTGCCAGCAGCCAAGGGCGGGGGTCCGAAAAACTGTTTTTT
CASSQGRGSEKLFF
>TRBJ1-6|NA|TRBV6-1|NA
TGTGCCAGCAGTGAACGGGGGGCGCGTTATTCACCCCTCCACTTT
CASSERGARYSPLHF
>TRBJ1-2|NA|TRBV4-3|NA
TGCGCCAGCAGCCAAGAGTACAGGGTTTCAGGATATGGCTACACCTTC
CASSQEYRVSGYGYTF
>TRBJ2-5|NA|TRBV5-1|TRBD1
TGCGCCAGCAGTTCGACCGGGACAGGGGGCAGGGAGACCCAGTACTTC
CASSSTGTGGRETQYF
>TRBJ1-2|NA|TRBV7-9|NA
TGTGCCAGCAGCACGCCACAGAGCTATGGCTACACCTTC
CASSTPQSYGYTF
>TRBJ1-1|NA|TRBV6-7|NA
TGTGCCAGCAGGAAACATATGAACACTGAAGCTTTCTTT
CASRKHMNTEAFF
>TRBJ1-6|NA|TRBV20-1|NA
TGCAGTGCTAGTAGAGGGATGTATAATTCACCCCTCCACTTT
CSASRGMYNSPLHF
>TRBJ1-1|NA|TRBV6-1|NA
TGTGCCAGCAGTGAACTGGCCTCCACTGAAGCTTTCTTT
CASSELASTEAFF
>TRBJ2-3|NA|TRBV24-1|TRBD2
TGTGCCACCAGTGAGCTAGGACTAGCGGGGGGCCCTGTGTCAGATACGCAGTATTTT
CATSELGLAGGPVSDTQYF
>TRBJ2-1|NA|TRBV20-1|TRBD2
TGCAGTGCTAGTAGTAGCGGGGGGCGGGATGAGCAGTTCTTC
CSASSSGGRDEQFF
>TRBJ1-1|NA|TRBV7-6|NA
TGTGCCAGCACCCCACGGCCGAGACAGGATAATAATGAAGCTTTCTTT
CASTPRPRQDNNEAFF
>TRBJ2-7|few|TRBV7-3|TRBD1
TGTGCCAGCAGCTTAATAATGGGGGACAGAATAGTCTTC
CASSLIMGDRIVF
>TRBJ2-7|NA|TRBV4-1|NA
TGCGCCAGCAGCCCCGAGGACACCACCTACGAGCAGTACTTC
CASSPEDTTYEQYF
>TRBJ1-3|NA|TRBV2|NA
TGTGCCAGCACCCCCTGGGGAGACCGAAACACCATATATTTT
CASTPWGDRNTIYF
>TRBJ1-1|few|TRBV6-6|TRBD1
TGTGCCAGCAGTAGACAGGGCACTGAAGCTTTCTTT
CASSRQGTEAFF
>TRBJ1-4|NA|TRBV7-9|NA
TGTGCCAGCAGCTTAGGCGGCGCCGCGGTTAATGAAAAACTGTTTTTT
CASSLGGAAVNEKLFF
>TRBJ2-3|NA|TRBV5-1|NA
TGCGCCAGCAGCTTTGGGGGGTACACAGATACGCAGTATTTT
CASSFGGYTDTQYF
>TRBJ1-2|NA|TRBV5-1|TRBD1
TGCGCCAGCAGCTCAACAGGGGGCTTCACCGCAAACTATGGCTACACCTTC
CASSSTGGFTANYGYTF
>TRBJ1-4|NA|TRBV4-1|NA
TGCGCCAGCAGCCAAGGACCGGGGGCAACTAATGAAAAACTGTTTTTT
CASSQGPGATNEKLFF
>TRBJ1-1|NA|TRBV9|TRBD1
TGTGCCAGCAGCTCATATGCGACAGGGGGTAGGACTGAAGCTTTCTTT
CASSSYATGGRTEAFF
>TRBJ1-4|NA|TRBV19|NA
TGTGCCAGTAGTTTCGCCGGGGAAAAACTGTTTTTT
CASSFAGEKLFF
>TRBJ2-3|NA|TRBV3-1/TRBV3-2|NA
TGTGCCAGCAGCCAGAAGCATGCTAGCACAGATACGCAGTATTTT
CASSQKHASTDTQYF
>TRBJ1-2|NA|TRBV5-4|NA
TGTGCCAGCAGCTTGAGTGGGGACTCAGGCTACACCTTC
CASSLSGDSGYTF
>TRBJ1-5|NA|TRBV20-1|NA
TGCAGTGCTAGTCGGTCCAATCAGCCCCAGCATTTT
CSASRSNQPQHF
>TRBJ2-2|NA|TRBV3-1/TRBV3-2|NA
TGTGCCAGCAGCCATCCTATCGGGGAGCTGTTTTTT
CASSHPIGELFF
>TRBJ2-2|NA|TRBV3-1/TRBV3-2|TRBD2
TGTGCCAGCAGCCAAGCTAGCGGGGGAGGGGAGCTGTTTTTT
CASSQASGGGELFF
>TRBJ1-2|NA|TRBV5-1|TRBD1
TGCGCCAGCAGCCCCCGGGACAGCCTCGATTCCTTCTATGGCTACACCTTC
CASSPRDSLDSFYGYTF
>TRBJ2-1|NA|TRBV28|TRBD2
TGTGCCAGCAGTTTTATCCTAGCGGGGATCAATGAGCAGTTCTTC
CASSFILAGINEQFF